Following are 10 T cell receptor beta chains from one sample sequenced in a study of control samples from healthy donors and cancer patients (dated by TCRdb to 2020 to 2021). The library came from the immunoSEQ multiplex PCR assay. TCRdb limited this immuneACCESS table to in-frame rearrangements with V and J called. A share of clones is missing; checked studies link under half to unresolved V genes, and the rest is unexplained. A total of approximately 150,000 clones appear in this sample, 75% to 95% of them only once. The ten largest clones take up under 4% of the sample. The specimen sequenced was blood. These receptors originate from a man younger than 45 in good health.

The chain carries TRBV2 and TRBJ2-3, with D unclear. This CDR3 spans 14 amino acids. Trimming took off 6 bases at V and 3 bases at J, with 13 bases between the two ends. Germline-derived CDR1 and CDR2 are SNHLY and FYNNEI. The CDR3 loop is CASRESLDTDTQYF. In nucleotides, the CDR3 is TGTGCCAGCAGAGAGTCGCTAGATACAGATACGCAGTATTTT.

This clone was seen only once. V gene TRBV6-5 combines with J gene TRBJ2-3; 10 nucleotides agree with TRBD2. In germline, CDR1 is MNHEY, CDR2 SVGAGI. CDR3 length: 14 residues. Germline trimming cut 8 bases from V and 4 bases from J; bases unmatched to any gene: 6. CDR3 sequence: CASSLAGVPDTQYF. The CDR3 DNA is TGTGCCAGCTCTCTAGCGGGGGTCCCAGATACGCAGTATTTT.

V and J are TRBV18 and TRBJ2-7; 8 bases match TRBD1. The CDR3 contains 14 residues. Germline-derived CDR1 and CDR2 are KGHSH and LQKENI. With 3 bases clipped from V and 4 bases from J, the junction kept 5 bases outside the gene matches. This CDR3 is CASSPGQETYEQYF. In DNA form, the CDR3 reads TGTGCCAGCTCACCGGGACAGGAGACTTACGAGCAGTACTTC.

The chain carries TRBV7-2 and TRBJ1-4; D possibly corresponds to TRBD1 (5 bases). CDR3 size: 16 residues. The germline V gene has CDR1 SGHTA and CDR2 FQGNSA. Trimming removed 5 bases from V and 6 bases from J, with 19 bases in between. CDR3: CASSTYRGSQDEKLFF. The CDR3 DNA reads TGTGCCAGCAGCACCTATCGGGGGAGTCAGGATGAAAAACTGTTTTTT.

The chain is built from TRBV28 and TRBJ1-4; D may be TRBD1 (6 bases). V was pared by 5 bases and J by 3 bases, with 13 bases between. The CDR3 runs 15 residues. The germline V gene has CDR1 MDHEN and CDR2 SYDVKM. The DNA of the CDR3 is TGTGCCAGCAGTCGGGACACCGGAGCTAATGAAAAACTGTTTTTT. It translates to CASSRDTGANEKLFF.

The chain links TRBV6-5 to TRBJ2-7; 8 bases are shared with TRBD1. J gave up 5 bases and V 8 bases, and 8 bases lay outside the gene matches. This CDR3 has 13 amino acids. The germline V gene encodes CDR1 MNHEY and CDR2 SVGAGI. CDR3 in DNA: TGTGCCAGCTCGGACAGGGAAGGCGACGAGCAGTACTTC. Its translation: CASSDREGDEQYF.

V and J are TRBV12-3 or TRBV12-4 and TRBJ1-3, with unresolved D. Trimming took off 5 bases at V and 4 bases at J, with 9 bases between the two ends. The CDR3 extends over 13 amino acids. The CDR3 bases are TGTGCCAGCAGTCCCCCGGAAGGAAACACCATATATTTT. It yields the protein CASSPPEGNTIYF.

V and J are TRBV25-1 and TRBJ2-4, with a possible D match to TRBD2 (5 bases). The CDR3 loop spans 12 amino acids. V lost 6 bases, J lost 9 bases, and 12 bases lay in between. Germline V gives CDR1 MGHDK, CDR2 SYGVNS. CDR3 sequence (DNA): TGTGCCAGCAGCCGGAGCGGCGGCATTCAGTACTTC. Translated, it gives CASSRSGGIQYF.

The chain is built from TRBV19 and TRBJ1-1; possibly TRBD1 for D (5 bases). The CDR3 runs 15 residues. CDR1 and CDR2 from the germline V gene are LNHDA and SQIVND (reference sequence). The V end lost 5 bases, the J end lost 5 bases, and 18 bases lay between the germline ends. CDR3 protein: CASSPLPGGLTEAFF. CDR3 DNA sequence: TGTGCCAGTAGTCCTCTTCCGGGGGGTTTGACTGAAGCTTTCTTT.

The rearrangement joins TRBV6-1 to TRBJ2-2, with 11 bases matching TRBD2. The germline CDR1 and CDR2 sequences are MNHNS and SASEGT. There are 16 residues in the CDR3. V gave up 3 bases and J gave up 7 bases; unmatched junction bases: 7. CDR3 bases: TGTGCCAGCAGTGATTTAGCGGGGGGGCCCGTCGGGGAGCTGTTTTTT. This gives the protein CASSDLAGGPVGELFF.